This T cell receptor beta chain was profiled in a study of T cell repertoires in cytomegalovirus infection. For this clonotype: Antigen specificity is unknown.

TCRdb re-called the reads through MiXCR, storing one row per CDR3 protein. The repertoire includes under 200,000 distinct CDR3 sequences, roughly 22% of them detected once, and roughly 25% sits in the top ten. Germline V gene data show CDR1 as SGHTA and CDR2 as FQGNSA. This CDR3 has 17 residues. The V gene lost 2 bases and the J gene lost 4 bases, with 18 bases spanning the gap. The chain recombines TRBV7-2 with TRBJ2-1; D assignment may be TRBD1 or TRBD2 (5 bases each). This receptor was identified in a human donor in good health (CMV status not recorded). Some clones in this sample may be carry-over from other donors' samples. The material was CD8+ T cells from cultured PBMCs, obtained from culture after CMV antigen stimulation. The CDR3 loop is CASSLIGAAGSYNEQFF. CDR3 bases: TGTGCCAGCAGCTTAATTGGGGCGGCAGGGAGTTACAATGAGCAGTTCTTC.